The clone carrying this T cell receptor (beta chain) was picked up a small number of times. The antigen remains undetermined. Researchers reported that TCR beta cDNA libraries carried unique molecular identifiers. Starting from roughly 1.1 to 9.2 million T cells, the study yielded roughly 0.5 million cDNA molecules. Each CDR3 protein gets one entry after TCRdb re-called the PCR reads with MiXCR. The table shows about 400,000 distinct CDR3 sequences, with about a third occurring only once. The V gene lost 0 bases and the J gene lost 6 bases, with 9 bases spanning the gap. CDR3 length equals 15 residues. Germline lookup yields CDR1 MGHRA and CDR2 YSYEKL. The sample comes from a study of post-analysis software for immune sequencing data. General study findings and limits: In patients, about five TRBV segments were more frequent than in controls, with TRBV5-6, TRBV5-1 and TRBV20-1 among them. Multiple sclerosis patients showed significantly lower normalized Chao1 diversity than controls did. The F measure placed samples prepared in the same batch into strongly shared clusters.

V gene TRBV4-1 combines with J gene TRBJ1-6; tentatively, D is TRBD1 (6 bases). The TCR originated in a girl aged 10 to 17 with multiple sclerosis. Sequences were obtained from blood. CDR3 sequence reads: CASSQDLGGNSPLHF. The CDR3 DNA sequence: TGCGCCAGCAGCCAAGATCTAGGGGGTAATTCACCCCTCCACTTT.